The rows below give T cell receptor beta chains drawn from one sample of a study of blood T cell repertoires in COVID-19. This table comes from immunoSEQ multiplex PCR, and its TCRdb copy is limited to in-frame clones, with some not included. Of roughly 570,000 clones in the sample, roughly nine tenths are singletons; the top ten hold roughly 8.3%. Sequenced material: peripheral blood. These receptors originate from a woman in her forties or fifties with COVID-19, enrolled during active disease. The CDR3 runs from the conserved cysteine through the conserved F or W. The D gene is left open where the match is weak. Expanded clones get a size class; other rows say once, few or many, or leave the size out.

D gene	clone size	V gene	J gene	CDR3 protein	CDR3 DNA
-	few	TRBV7-7	TRBJ1-4	CASSLPSRVVANEKLFF	TGTGCCAGCAGCCTCCCCTCCAGGGTCGTGGCTAATGAAAAACTGTTTTTT
-	-	TRBV10-3	TRBJ1-2	CAISDNDSRYNYGYTF	TGTGCCATCAGTGATAACGACAGTCGCTATAACTATGGCTACACCTTC
TRBD2	-	TRBV5-1	TRBJ2-2	CASSLSLGLAGADTGELFF	TGCGCCAGCAGCTTGAGCCTCGGACTAGCGGGGGCGGACACCGGGGAGCTGTTTTTT
-	-	TRBV10-1	TRBJ1-2	CASTERKETAIYGYTF	TGCGCCAGCACCGAAAGGAAGGAGACCGCGATCTATGGCTACACCTTC
-	once	TRBV5-4	TRBJ2-1	CASSSGGPYNEQFF	TGTGCCAGCAGCTCAGGGGGGCCTTACAATGAGCAGTTCTTC
TRBD1	-	TRBV5-1	TRBJ2-3	CASSLGSGQGTDTQYF	TGCGCCAGCAGCTTGGGAAGTGGACAGGGAACAGATACGCAGTATTTT
-	few	TRBV6-6	TRBJ1-6	CASSRTADNSPLHF	TGTGCCAGCAGCCGGACAGCAGATAATTCACCCCTCCACTTT
-	-	TRBV30	TRBJ2-6	CAWGWGAGANVLTF	TGTGCCTGGGGGTGGGGGGCTGGGGCCAACGTCCTGACTTTC
-	-	TRBV29-1	TRBJ2-6	CSVREPLSGANVLTF	TGCAGCGTTCGGGAGCCGCTCTCTGGGGCCAACGTCCTGACTTTC
-	-	TRBV7-3	TRBJ1-2	CASSLTYRGRDYGYTF	TGTGCCAGCAGCTTAACGTATCGGGGGAGGGACTATGGCTACACCTTC
-	few	TRBV29-1	TRBJ1-4	CSVVLREKLFF	TGCAGCGTTGTTCTCAGGGAAAAACTGTTTTTT
-	few	TRBV19	TRBJ1-5	CASSIGGLSNQPQHF	TGTGCCAGTAGTATAGGGGGACTTAGCAATCAGCCCCAGCATTTT
-	-	TRBV5-5	TRBJ1-3	CASSPPYSGNTIYF	TGTGCCAGCAGCCCCCCGTACTCTGGAAACACCATATATTTT
-	-	TRBV11-2	TRBJ1-4	CASSSLERNEKLFF	TGTGCCAGCAGCTCCTTAGAGCGGAATGAAAAACTGTTTTTT
TRBD1	-	TRBV5-5	TRBJ2-7	CASTFRAGGYEQYF	TGTGCCAGCACCTTCAGGGCAGGGGGCTACGAGCAGTACTTC
TRBD1	-	TRBV13	TRBJ1-3	CASSSGEQGARNTIYF	TGTGCCAGCAGCTCGGGCGAACAGGGGGCGAGAAACACCATATATTTT
-	-	TRBV9	TRBJ1-2	CASSASGTPDYGYTF	TGTGCCAGCAGCGCCTCCGGGACACCCGACTATGGCTACACCTTC
-	-	TRBV6-5	TRBJ2-3	CASRISRSSTDTQYF	TGTGCCAGCAGGATTAGCCGGTCCAGCACAGATACGCAGTATTTT
-	-	TRBV5-5	TRBJ2-7	CASSPNRISYEQYF	TGTGCCAGCAGCCCTAACAGGATCTCCTACGAGCAGTACTTC
TRBD1	-	TRBV7-9	TRBJ1-1	CSVGDRGPEAFF	TGCAGCGTGGGGGACAGGGGTCCTGAAGCTTTCTTT
TRBD1	once	TRBV11-2	TRBJ1-2	CASSSDRGIVMRYTF	TGTGCCAGCAGCTCGGACAGGGGAATTGTAATGAGGTACACCTTC
-	-	TRBV3-1/TRBV3-2	TRBJ1-6	CASSQNMQGSPLHF	TGTGCCAGCAGTCAAAATATGCAGGGTTCACCCCTCCACTTT
-	-	TRBV7-3	TRBJ2-7	CASKRKARYYEQYF	TGTGCCAGCAAGCGTAAGGCAAGATACTACGAGCAGTACTTC
-	-	TRBV9	TRBJ2-3	CASSVGQSTDTQYF	TGTGCCAGCAGCGTAGGACAGTCCACAGATACGCAGTATTTT
TRBD1	-	TRBV30	TRBJ1-1	CASQGQANTEAFF	TGTGCCAGCCAGGGACAGGCGAACACTGAAGCTTTCTTT
-	few	TRBV11-2	TRBJ1-4	CASSLEAGAGHEKLFF	TGTGCCAGCAGCTTAGAGGCGGGGGCAGGGCATGAAAAACTGTTTTTT
TRBD1	few	TRBV19	TRBJ2-1	CASSMRDRGRNEQFF	TGTGCCAGTAGTATGAGGGACAGGGGGCGGAATGAGCAGTTCTTC
-	-	TRBV11-2	TRBJ1-1	CASSSLGQGLNTEAFF	TGTGCCAGCAGCTCCCTTGGGCAGGGCCTCAACACTGAAGCTTTCTTT
-	once	TRBV30	TRBJ1-1	CAWSVGRPGGPLNTEAFF	TGTGCCTGGAGTGTTGGCCGACCCGGGGGTCCGTTGAACACTGAAGCTTTCTTT
-	-	TRBV12-5	TRBJ1-1	CASGLPFNTEAFF	TGTGCTAGTGGCCTCCCCTTCAACACTGAAGCTTTCTTT
-	-	TRBV5-1	TRBJ1-2	CASSWGGSNYGYTF	TGCGCCAGCAGCTGGGGGGGATCTAACTATGGCTACACCTTC
TRBD1	-	TRBV30	TRBJ1-2	CAWKGKGGNGYTF	TGTGCCTGGAAGGGAAAAGGGGGCAATGGCTACACCTTC
-	-	TRBV18	TRBJ2-3	CASSPLEAPEVGWWATDTQYF	TGTGCCAGCTCACCCCTCGAAGCCCCGGAGGTAGGGTGGTGGGCAACAGATACGCAGTATTTT
-	-	TRBV30	TRBJ1-3	CALQGHSGNTIYF	TGTGCCTTACAGGGTCATTCTGGAAACACCATATATTTT
TRBD1	-	TRBV18	TRBJ2-7	CASSQGAQNYEQYF	TGTGCCAGCTCCCAGGGGGCGCAGAACTACGAGCAGTACTTC
-	-	TRBV18	TRBJ2-5	CASSPGPFGAETQYF	TGTGCCAGCTCACCGGGTCCATTTGGGGCAGAGACCCAGTACTTC
-	-	TRBV2	TRBJ2-1	CASSLSSLLYNEQFF	TGTGCCAGCAGTCTTTCTAGTTTGCTCTACAATGAGCAGTTCTTC
-	-	TRBV5-5	TRBJ2-4	CASPRGHTNIQYF	TGTGCCAGCCCGAGAGGCCACACAAACATTCAGTACTTC
-	few	TRBV18	TRBJ1-1	CASSLEQENTEAFF	TGTGCCAGCTCACTCGAACAAGAGAACACTGAAGCTTTCTTT
TRBD1	-	TRBV30	TRBJ1-2	CAWSLQGATYGYTF	TGTGCCTGGAGCCTCCAGGGGGCAACGTATGGCTACACCTTC
TRBD2	-	TRBV6-5	TRBJ2-7	CASRSSGDGYEQYF	TGTGCCAGCAGATCCAGCGGGGATGGCTACGAGCAGTACTTC
-	-	TRBV9	TRBJ2-2	CATGRGAAGELFF	TGTGCCACCGGCCGGGGGGCCGCCGGGGAGCTGTTTTTT
TRBD1	-	TRBV7-2	TRBJ2-5	CASSFSTGQETQYF	TGTGCCAGCAGCTTTTCGACAGGGCAAGAGACCCAGTACTTC
TRBD1	-	TRBV7-8	TRBJ2-7	CASSSRQGPSYEQYF	TGTGCCAGCAGCTCCCGACAGGGGCCCTCCTACGAGCAGTACTTC
-	-	TRBV19	TRBJ1-5	CASSPQGSYQPQHF	TGTGCCAGTAGTCCCCAGGGTAGCTATCAGCCCCAGCATTTT
-	once	TRBV5-1	TRBJ1-1	CASSPGESEAFF	TGCGCCAGCAGCCCCGGGGAGTCTGAAGCTTTCTTT
-	-	TRBV4-1	TRBJ1-4	CASSQGAGTLSTNEKLFF	TGCGCCAGCAGCCAAGGCGCAGGAACCCTTTCAACTAATGAAAAACTGTTTTTT
-	-	TRBV6-4	TRBJ1-1	CASSDSRQTEAFF	TGTGCCAGCAGTGACTCGAGACAGACTGAAGCTTTCTTT
-	few	TRBV4-1	TRBJ1-4	CASSQDTGYNEKLFF	TGCGCCAGCAGCCAGGACACAGGGTATAATGAAAAACTGTTTTTT
-	-	TRBV9	TRBJ1-2	CASSVRGRGYGYTF	TGTGCCAGCAGCGTCCGGGGCAGGGGCTATGGCTACACCTTC
TRBD1	-	TRBV5-1	TRBJ2-7	CASSLGQGNEQYF	TGCGCCAGCAGCTTGGGACAGGGGAACGAGCAGTACTTC
-	-	TRBV4-1	TRBJ2-6	CASSQEAFTGRGANVLTF	TGCGCCAGCAGCCAAGAGGCCTTTACAGGGCGTGGGGCCAACGTCCTGACTTTC
-	-	TRBV3-1/TRBV3-2	TRBJ1-4	CASSPIRGEKLFF	TGTGCCAGCAGCCCAATTCGGGGGGAAAAACTGTTTTTT
TRBD2	few	TRBV3-1/TRBV3-2	TRBJ2-5	CASSPYGLAGETQYF	TGTGCCAGCAGCCCTTACGGACTAGCAGGAGAGACCCAGTACTTC
-	few	TRBV28	TRBJ2-3	CASSLAGTTTDTQYF	TGTGCCAGCAGTTTAGCGGGGACCACCACAGATACGCAGTATTTT
-	-	TRBV9	TRBJ2-1	CASSPSPNNEQFF	TGTGCCAGCAGCCCCTCCCCTAACAATGAGCAGTTCTTC
-	-	TRBV19	TRBJ1-5	CATTLRTANQPQHF	TGTGCCACTACCCTCCGGACAGCTAATCAGCCCCAGCATTTT
-	-	TRBV19	TRBJ1-2	CASSIVRQARGYTF	TGTGCCAGTAGTATAGTCCGCCAGGCCCGCGGCTACACCTTC
-	-	TRBV28	TRBJ1-5	CASRATAGPQHF	TGTGCCAGCAGGGCTACGGCGGGGCCCCAGCATTTT